This TCR beta chain was retrieved from a study of blood T cell repertoires in COVID-19. The wider study: Donors in the United States, Italy and Spain gave samples during acute or convalescent COVID-19. The analysed material was cDNA or gDNA that came from T cells, B-cell-depleted T cells, or PBMCs.

The CDR3 contains 16 residues. Germline assignment: CDR1 WSHSY and CDR2 SAAADI. V gave up 6 bases and J gave up 2 bases; unmatched junction bases: 5. Original data processing: From reference gene primer amplification, estimates of nucleated cell counts were derived. Repertoires were generated with immunoSEQ multiplex PCR, while TCRdb's copy carries only in-frame clones and drops some. For V, J and clone size, that table is used; D and trimming come from the DNA. This table has 68,000 or so clones, around 83% appearing once. Sequenced input: peripheral blood. V gene TRBV10-2 combines with J gene TRBJ2-6; 9 bases are a match to TRBD1. The TCR originated in a man between 45 and 60 years old with acute or convalescent COVID-19. The CDR3 coding sequence is TGCGCCAGCAGGGGGACAGGGCTAGCTGGGGCCAACGTCCTGACTTTC. Amino acid sequence: CASRGTGLAGANVLTF.